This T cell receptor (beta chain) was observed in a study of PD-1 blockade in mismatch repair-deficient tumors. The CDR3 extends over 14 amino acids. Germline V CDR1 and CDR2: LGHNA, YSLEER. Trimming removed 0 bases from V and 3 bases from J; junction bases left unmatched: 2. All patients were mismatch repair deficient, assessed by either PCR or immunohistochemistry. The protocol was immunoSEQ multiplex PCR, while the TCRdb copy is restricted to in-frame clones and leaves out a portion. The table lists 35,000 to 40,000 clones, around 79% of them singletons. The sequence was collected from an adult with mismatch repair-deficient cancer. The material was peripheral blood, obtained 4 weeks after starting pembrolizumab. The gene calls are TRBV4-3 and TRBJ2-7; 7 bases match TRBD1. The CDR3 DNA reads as TGCGCCAGCAGCCAAGAAAGACAGGGCTACGAGCAGTACTTC. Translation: CASSQERQGYEQYF.